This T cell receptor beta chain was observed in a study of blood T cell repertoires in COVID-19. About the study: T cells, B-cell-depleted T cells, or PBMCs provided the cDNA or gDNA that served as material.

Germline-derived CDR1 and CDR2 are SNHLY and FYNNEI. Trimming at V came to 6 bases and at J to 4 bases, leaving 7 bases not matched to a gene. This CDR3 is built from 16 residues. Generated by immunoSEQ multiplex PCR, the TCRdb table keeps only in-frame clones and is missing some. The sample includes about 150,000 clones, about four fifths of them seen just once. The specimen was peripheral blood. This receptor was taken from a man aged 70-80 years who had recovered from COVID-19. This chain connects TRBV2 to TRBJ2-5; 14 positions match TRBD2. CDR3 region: CASRGLAGGGSETQYF. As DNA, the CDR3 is TGTGCCAGCAGAGGACTAGCGGGAGGAGGTTCAGAGACCCAGTACTTC.